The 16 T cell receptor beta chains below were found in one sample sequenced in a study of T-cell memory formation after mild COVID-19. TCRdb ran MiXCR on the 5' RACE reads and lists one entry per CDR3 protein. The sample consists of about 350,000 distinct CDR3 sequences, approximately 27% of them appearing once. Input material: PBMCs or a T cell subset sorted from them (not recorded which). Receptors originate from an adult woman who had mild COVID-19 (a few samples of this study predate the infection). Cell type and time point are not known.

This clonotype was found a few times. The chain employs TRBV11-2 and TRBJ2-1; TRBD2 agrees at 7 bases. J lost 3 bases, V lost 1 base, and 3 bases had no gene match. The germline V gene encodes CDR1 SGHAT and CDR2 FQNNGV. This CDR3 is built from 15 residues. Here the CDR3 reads CASSLGSGYYNEQFF. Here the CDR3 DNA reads TGTGCCAGCAGCTTAGGTAGCGGGTACTACAATGAGCAGTTCTTC.

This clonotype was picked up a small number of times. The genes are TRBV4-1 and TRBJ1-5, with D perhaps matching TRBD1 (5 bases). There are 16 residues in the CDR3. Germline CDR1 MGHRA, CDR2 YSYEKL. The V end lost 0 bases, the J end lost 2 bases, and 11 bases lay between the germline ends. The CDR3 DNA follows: TGCGCCAGCAGCCAAGATCGATTACAGGGCAATCAGCCCCAGCATTTT. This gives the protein CASSQDRLQGNQPQHF.

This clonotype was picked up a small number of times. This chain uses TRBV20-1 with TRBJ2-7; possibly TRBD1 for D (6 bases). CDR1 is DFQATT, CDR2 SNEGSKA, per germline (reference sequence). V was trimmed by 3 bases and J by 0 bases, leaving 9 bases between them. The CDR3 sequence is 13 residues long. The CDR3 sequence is CSARGALSYEQYF. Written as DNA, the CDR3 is TGCAGTGCTAGGGGGGCCCTCTCCTACGAGCAGTACTTC.

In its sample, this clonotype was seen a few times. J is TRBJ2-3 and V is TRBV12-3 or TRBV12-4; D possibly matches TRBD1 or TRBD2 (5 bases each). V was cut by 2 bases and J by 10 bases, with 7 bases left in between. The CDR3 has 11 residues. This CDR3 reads CASSLRGAQYF. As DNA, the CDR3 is TGTGCCAGCAGTTTAAGGGGAGCGCAGTATTTT.

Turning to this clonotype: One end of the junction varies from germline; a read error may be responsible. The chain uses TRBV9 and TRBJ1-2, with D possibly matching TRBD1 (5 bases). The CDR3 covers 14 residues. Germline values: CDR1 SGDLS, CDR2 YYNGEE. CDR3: CPSTYRGGDYGYTF. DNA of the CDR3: TGTCCCAGCACCTACCGGGGGGGTGACTATGGCTACACCTTC. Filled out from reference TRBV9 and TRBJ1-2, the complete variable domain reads DSGVTQTPKHLITATGQRVTLRCSPRSGDLSVYWYQQSLDQGLQFLIQYYNGEERAKGNILERFSAQQFPDLHSELNLSSLELGDSALYFCPSTYRGGDYGYTFGSGTRLTVV.

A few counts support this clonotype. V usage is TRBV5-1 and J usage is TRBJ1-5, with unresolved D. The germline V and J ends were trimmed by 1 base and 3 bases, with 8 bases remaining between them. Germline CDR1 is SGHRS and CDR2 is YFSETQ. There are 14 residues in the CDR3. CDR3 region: CASSLRRINQPQHF. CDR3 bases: TGCGCCAGCAGCTTGCGCAGGATCAATCAGCCCCAGCATTTT. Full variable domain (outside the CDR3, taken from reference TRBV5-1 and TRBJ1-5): KAGVTQTPRYLIKTRGQQVTLSCSPISGHRSVSWYQQTPGQGLQFLFEYFSETQRNKGNFPGRFSGRQFSNSRSEMNVSTLELGDSALYLCASSLRRINQPQHFGDGTRLSIL.

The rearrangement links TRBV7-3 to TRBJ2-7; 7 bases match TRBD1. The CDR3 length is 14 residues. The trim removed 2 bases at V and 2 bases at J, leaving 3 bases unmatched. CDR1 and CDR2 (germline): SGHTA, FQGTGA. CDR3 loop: CASSLEGAAYEQYF. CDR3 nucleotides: TGTGCCAGCAGCTTAGAGGGGGCGGCCTACGAGCAGTACTTC.

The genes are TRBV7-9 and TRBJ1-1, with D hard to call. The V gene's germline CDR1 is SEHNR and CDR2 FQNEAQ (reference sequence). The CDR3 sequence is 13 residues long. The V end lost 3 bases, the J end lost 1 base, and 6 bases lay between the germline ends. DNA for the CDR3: TGTGCCAGCAGCTTCACAGAGAACACTGAAGCTTTCTTT. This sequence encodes CASSFTENTEAFF.

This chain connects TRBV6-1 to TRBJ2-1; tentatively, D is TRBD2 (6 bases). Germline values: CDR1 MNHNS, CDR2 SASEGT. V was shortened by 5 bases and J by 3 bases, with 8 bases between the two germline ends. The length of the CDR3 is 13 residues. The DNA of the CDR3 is TGTGCCAGCAGTTGGGACTTCTACAATGAGCAGTTCTTC. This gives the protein CASSWDFYNEQFF.

The CDR3 spells CASSQDSPVNTGELFF. The CDR3 DNA is TGCGCCAGCAGCCAAGACAGTCCCGTAAACACCGGGGAGCTGTTTTTT. The rearrangement uses TRBV4-3 and TRBJ2-2; no clear D. The length of the CDR3 is 16 residues. V was pared by 0 bases and J by 2 bases, with 10 bases between. CDR1 is LGHNA and CDR2 is YSLEER in the germline V gene.

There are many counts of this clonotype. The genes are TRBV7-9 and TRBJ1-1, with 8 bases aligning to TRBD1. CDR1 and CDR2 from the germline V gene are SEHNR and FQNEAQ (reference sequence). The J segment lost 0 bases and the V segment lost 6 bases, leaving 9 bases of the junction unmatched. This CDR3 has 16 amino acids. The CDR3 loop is CASSQDRGWMNTEAFF. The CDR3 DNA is TGTGCCAGCAGTCAAGACAGGGGTTGGATGAACACTGAAGCTTTCTTT.

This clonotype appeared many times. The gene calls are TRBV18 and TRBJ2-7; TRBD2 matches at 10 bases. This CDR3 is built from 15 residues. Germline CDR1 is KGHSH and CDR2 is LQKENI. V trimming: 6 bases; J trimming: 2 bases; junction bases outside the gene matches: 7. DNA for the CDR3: TGTGCCAGCTCCCTTGACGGGACTAGCGCCTACGAGCAGTACTTC. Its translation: CASSLDGTSAYEQYF.

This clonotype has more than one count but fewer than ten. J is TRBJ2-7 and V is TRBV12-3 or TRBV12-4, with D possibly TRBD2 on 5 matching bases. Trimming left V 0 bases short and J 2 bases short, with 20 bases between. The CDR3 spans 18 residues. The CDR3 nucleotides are TGTGCCAGCAGTTTAGCGCTAAGCCCTGGACTTCCGACCTACGAGCAGTACTTC. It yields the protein CASSLALSPGLPTYEQYF.

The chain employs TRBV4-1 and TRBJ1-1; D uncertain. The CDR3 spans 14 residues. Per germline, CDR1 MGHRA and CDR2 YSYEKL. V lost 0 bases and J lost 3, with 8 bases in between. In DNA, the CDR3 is TGCGCCAGCAGCCAAGAGTACGGGTACACTGAAGCTTTCTTT. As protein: CASSQEYGYTEAFF.

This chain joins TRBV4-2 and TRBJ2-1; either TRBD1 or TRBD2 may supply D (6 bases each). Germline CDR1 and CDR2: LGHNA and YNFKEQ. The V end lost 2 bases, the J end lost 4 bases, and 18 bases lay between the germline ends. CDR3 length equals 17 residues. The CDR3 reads CASSQYQQGGGYNEQFF. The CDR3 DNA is TGTGCCAGCAGCCAATACCAACAGGGAGGAGGGTACAATGAGCAGTTCTTC.

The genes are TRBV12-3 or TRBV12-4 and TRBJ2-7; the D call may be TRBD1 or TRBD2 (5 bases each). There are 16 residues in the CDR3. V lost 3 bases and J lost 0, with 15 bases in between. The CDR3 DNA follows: TGTGCCAGCAGTTTCCTAGGGGACCTACCCTCCTACGAGCAGTACTTC. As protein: CASSFLGDLPSYEQYF.